The sequence of this TCR beta chain was determined in a study of blood T cells in healthy people across ages. Primed by a sample-barcoded 5' primer and a J-beta primer mix, a second PCR proceeded for about 6 to 11 cycles. From the 5' RACE reads, TCRdb called clonotypes with MiXCR, one entry per CDR3 protein. The table has 550,000 to 800,000 distinct CDR3 sequences, more than 20% seen once. Each sample gave at least 7 million isolated PBMCs. This clonotype has a handful of counts. The CDR3 is made up of 16 amino acids. Deletions cut 3 bases from V and 1 base from J, with 15 bases between. Germline V gene sequence: CDR1 SNHLY, CDR2 FYNNEI.

The V gene is TRBV2, the J gene TRBJ1-1; D ambiguous. The sequenced sample consisted of blood. The receptor was isolated from a man between 65 and 80 years old in good health. Written as DNA, the CDR3 is TGTGCCAGCAGTGACGAGGGAGGCAGGAGGAACACTGAAGCTTTCTTT. Its protein product is CASSDEGGRRNTEAFF.